This T cell receptor beta chain emerged from a study of shared clonotypes between healthy human individuals. Study context: Serving as donors were a couple of women and a few men, whose ages spanned 18 to 49. Study results and limitations: Unshared clonotypes carried lower generation probabilities than those common to all four donors.

This clone was observed a few times. Antigen unknown. This CDR3 spans 16 amino acids. The ends lost 3 bases at V and 3 bases at J; junction bases unmatched: 10. Germline CDR1 is SGDLS and CDR2 is YYNGEE. Method: immunoSEQ multiplex PCR; TCRdb's copy keeps in-frame clones and lacks some. The table lists approximately 1.9 million clones, just over 90% of them singletons. Naive CD8 cells lacked CD45RO and underwent positive selection for CCR7, leaving out terminally differentiated effector memory CD45RA+ cells. The chain carries TRBV9 and TRBJ1-1; 8 positions agree with TRBD1. The sequence came from a man between 18 and 29 years old in good health. Some clones in this sample may be carry-over from other donors' samples. Material for sequencing was naive CD8+ T cells from PBMCs. The CDR3: CASSEQGAREDTEAFF. The CDR3 nucleotides read TGTGCCAGCAGCGAGCAGGGGGCGCGGGAGGACACTGAAGCTTTCTTT.